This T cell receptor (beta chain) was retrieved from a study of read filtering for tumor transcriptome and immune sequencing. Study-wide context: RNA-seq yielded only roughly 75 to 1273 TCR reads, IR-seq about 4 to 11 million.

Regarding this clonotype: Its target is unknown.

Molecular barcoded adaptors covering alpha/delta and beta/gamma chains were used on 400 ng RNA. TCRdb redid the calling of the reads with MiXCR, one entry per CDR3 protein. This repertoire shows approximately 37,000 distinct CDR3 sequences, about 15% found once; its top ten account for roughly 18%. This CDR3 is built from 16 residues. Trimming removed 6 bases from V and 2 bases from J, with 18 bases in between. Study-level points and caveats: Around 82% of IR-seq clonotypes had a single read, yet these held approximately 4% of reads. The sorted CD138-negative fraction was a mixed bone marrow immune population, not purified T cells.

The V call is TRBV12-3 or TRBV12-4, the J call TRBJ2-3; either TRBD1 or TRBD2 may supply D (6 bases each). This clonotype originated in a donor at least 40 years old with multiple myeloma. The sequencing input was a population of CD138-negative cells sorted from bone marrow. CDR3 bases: TGTGCCAGCAGCACCGAGGGGGTAGCGGACACAGATACGCAGTATTTT. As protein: CASSTEGVADTDTQYF.